Listed below are T cell receptor beta chains from one sample, sequenced in a study of T cell changes during pregnancy in multiple sclerosis. Assay used: immunoSEQ multiplex PCR; TCRdb lists only in-frame clones, some missing. This sample has fewer than 65,000 clones; approximately 90% occur once, and the top ten carry 0.6% to 0.9%. The sample in question was CD4+ T cells from peripheral blood mononuclear cells, obtained in the first trimester of pregnancy. These receptors all come from a female donor with multiple sclerosis, enrolled in a pregnancy study. Each CDR3 is given with its conserved first and last residue. The D gene is left open where the match is weak. Some rows mark clone size as missing; the rest say once, few, many or name a class of expanded clone.

TRBJ1-5,TRBD1,TRBV19,-,TGTGCCAGTAGTATACGACAGGGGGCAGGCAATCAGCCCCAGCATTTT,CASSIRQGAGNQPQHF
TRBJ1-1,-,TRBV6-5,-,TGTGCCAGCAGGGCGTCCAGGGCGGCGAACACTGAAGCTTTCTTT,CASRASRAANTEAFF
TRBJ1-1,-,TRBV6-6,-,TGTGCCAGCAGCAACCGCCGGGAGACTGAAGCTTTCTTT,CASSNRRETEAFF
TRBJ2-1,TRBD2,TRBV6-4,-,TGTGCCAGCAGTGACACGCTAGCGGGGGGAACTGAGCAGTTCTTC,CASSDTLAGGTEQFF
TRBJ1-3,-,TRBV9,-,TGTGCCAGCAGCGTAGCGGACTTGAGCTCTGGAAACACCATATATTTT,CASSVADLSSGNTIYF
TRBJ2-5,-,TRBV14,-,TGTGCCAGCGCGGTACAAGAGACCCAGTACTTC,CASAVQETQYF
TRBJ1-5,TRBD1,TRBV6-4,-,TGTGCCAGCAGCGCCGAACAGGGGGGCAATCAGCCCCAGCATTTT,CASSAEQGGNQPQHF
TRBJ1-4,TRBD1,TRBV9,few,TGTGCCAGCAGCGTAGGTGGGACAGGGGTTCTAAATGAAAAACTGTTTTTT,CASSVGGTGVLNEKLFF
TRBJ1-6,-,TRBV9,-,TGTGCCAGCAGCGTAGGACTCGGCAGGACACCCTCACCCCTCCACTTT,CASSVGLGRTPSPLHF
TRBJ1-6,-,TRBV5-4,few,TGTGCCAGCAGCTTGCAGGGCGCCCCCCTCCACTTT,CASSLQGAPLHF
TRBJ2-5,TRBD1,TRBV7-7,-,TGTGCCAGCTCGGGGACAGTCCAAGAGACCCAGTACTTC,CASSGTVQETQYF
TRBJ1-1,-,TRBV15,-,TGTGCCACCAGCGGCGGGCCGCTCTCCGCTTTCTTT,CATSGGPLSAFF
TRBJ1-2,-,TRBV7-9,few,TGTGCCAGCAGCCCCCCAAACTATGGCTACACCTTC,CASSPPNYGYTF
TRBJ2-5,TRBD2,TRBV6-5,-,TGTGCCAGCAGTTCCCAAGCGGGGGGGCCGCAGACCCAGTACTTC,CASSSQAGGPQTQYF
TRBJ2-3,TRBD2,TRBV7-7,few,TGTGCCAGCAGCAGGGCGGGGGGTGGGACAGATACGCAGTATTTT,CASSRAGGGTDTQYF
TRBJ2-6,-,TRBV5-6,-,TGTGCCAGCAGCTTCGAATTATTGGGGGCCTCTGGGGCCAACGTCCTGACTTTC,CASSFELLGASGANVLTF
TRBJ2-3,TRBD2,TRBV9,once,TGTGCCAGCAGCGTCGGGGGGGCCTTAAGCACAGATACGCAGTATTTT,CASSVGGALSTDTQYF
TRBJ2-3,-,TRBV4-2,-,TGTGCCAGCAGCCGGAGCCAGAGAACAGATACGCAGTATTTT,CASSRSQRTDTQYF
TRBJ2-1,TRBD2,TRBV5-1,-,TGCGCCAGCTCTAGCGGGGGGGGCAATGTCGTTGAGCAGTTCTTC,CASSSGGGNVVEQFF
TRBJ1-1,-,TRBV7-2,-,TGTGCCAGCAGCCCCCGGACAGCCATGAACACTGAAGCTTTCTTT,CASSPRTAMNTEAFF
TRBJ1-5,-,TRBV9,-,TGTGCCAGCAGCGTAGACCCCTACAATCAGCCCCAGCATTTT,CASSVDPYNQPQHF
TRBJ2-7,TRBD1,TRBV5-3,-,TGTGCCAGAAGCCCCGGACAGGGAAGGACGATTTACGAGCAGTACTTC,CARSPGQGRTIYEQYF
TRBJ2-7,-,TRBV18,once,TGTGCCAGCTCACCCGGGACTTTGGACTACGAGCAGTACTTC,CASSPGTLDYEQYF
TRBJ1-2,TRBD1,TRBV7-9,-,TGTGCCAGCAGCCAGCTGACAGGGGGCGCGGGCTATGGCTACACCTTC,CASSQLTGGAGYGYTF
TRBJ1-1,-,TRBV19,-,TGTGCCAGTAGTATAGATTCAGGGTCGGAAGCTTTCTTT,CASSIDSGSEAFF
TRBJ1-5,TRBD1,TRBV19,-,TGTGCCAGTAGTTTCGGACAGGGGGGGAATTTCTTCAATCAGCCCCAGCATTTT,CASSFGQGGNFFNQPQHF
TRBJ2-7,-,TRBV4-1,-,TGCGCCAGCAGCCAAGATGGGGAGATCTACGAGCAGTACTTC,CASSQDGEIYEQYF
TRBJ1-6,-,TRBV6-5,-,TGTGCCAGCAGTTCGACAGTTAATTCACCCCTCCACTTT,CASSSTVNSPLHF
TRBJ1-1,-,TRBV7-2,once,TGTGCCAGCAGCATTGCGGCGGCTCAGACTGGAGAAGCTTTCTTT,CASSIAAAQTGEAFF
TRBJ2-5,-,TRBV2,-,TGTGCCAGCAGCAACAGGGCGTCCCCCCAAGAGACCCAGTACTTC,CASSNRASPQETQYF
TRBJ1-5,TRBD1,TRBV7-9,-,TGTGCCAGCAGCTCCGGGACAGGGGTGAATGTTGGCAATCAGCCCCAGCATTTT,CASSSGTGVNVGNQPQHF
TRBJ1-1,-,TRBV6-6,-,TGTGCCAGCAGTTACCCGAAGTCCAGGTTGGTGGGTGCTTTCTTT,CASSYPKSRLVGAFF
TRBJ1-1,TRBD1,TRBV10-3,once,TGTGCCATCAGTGAGTCGGGGACAGGGCACCCATTCGAAGCTTTCTTT,CAISESGTGHPFEAFF
TRBJ2-3,TRBD2,TRBV4-2,-,TGTGCCAGCAGCCCCACCCTAGCGGGGGGGCCCACAGATACGCAGTATTTT,CASSPTLAGGPTDTQYF
TRBJ1-2,TRBD1,TRBV7-8,-,TGTGCCAGCAGCTCCCGGGACAGGGGGAAGGAAGGCTACACCTTC,CASSSRDRGKEGYTF
TRBJ1-5,TRBD1,TRBV30,-,TGTGCCTGGAGAGGGACAGTTAATCAGCCCCAGCATTTT,CAWRGTVNQPQHF
TRBJ1-5,-,TRBV30,-,TGTGCCTGGAGAGGGGGAAGCAATCAGCCCCAGCATTTT,CAWRGGSNQPQHF
TRBJ2-2,TRBD2,TRBV7-2,-,TGTGCCAGCAGCACCGGACTAGCGAACACCGGGGAGCTGTTTTTT,CASSTGLANTGELFF
TRBJ1-4,TRBD1,TRBV6-5,-,TGTGCCAGCAGCCGTACGACAGGGGGTGGGCAAAAACTGTTTTTT,CASSRTTGGGQKLFF
TRBJ1-2,-,TRBV4-3,-,TGCGCCAGCAGCGCAGAGGAGCGGGGGAACTATGGCTACACCTTC,CASSAEERGNYGYTF
TRBJ1-2,-,TRBV7-2,-,TGTGCCAGCAGCCCCGGCGGGGCCTTTAACTATGGCTACACCTTC,CASSPGGAFNYGYTF